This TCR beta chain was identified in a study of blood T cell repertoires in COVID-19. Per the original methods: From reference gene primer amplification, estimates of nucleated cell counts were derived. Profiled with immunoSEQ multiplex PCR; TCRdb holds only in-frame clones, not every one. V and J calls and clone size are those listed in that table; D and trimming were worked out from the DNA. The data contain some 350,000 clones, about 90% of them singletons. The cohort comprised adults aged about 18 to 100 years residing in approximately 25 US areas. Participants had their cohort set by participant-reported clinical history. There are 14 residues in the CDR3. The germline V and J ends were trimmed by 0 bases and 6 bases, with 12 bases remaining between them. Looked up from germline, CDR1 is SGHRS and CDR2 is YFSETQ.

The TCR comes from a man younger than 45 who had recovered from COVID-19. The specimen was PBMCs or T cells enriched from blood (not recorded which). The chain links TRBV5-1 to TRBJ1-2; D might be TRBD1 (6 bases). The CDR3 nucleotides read TGCGCCAGCAGCTTGGTGGCAGGGGAGCATGGCTACACCTTC. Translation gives CASSLVAGEHGYTF. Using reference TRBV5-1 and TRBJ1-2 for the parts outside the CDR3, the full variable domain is KAGVTQTPRYLIKTRGQQVTLSCSPISGHRSVSWYQQTPGQGLQFLFEYFSETQRNKGNFPGRFSGRQFSNSRSEMNVSTLELGDSALYLCASSLVAGEHGYTFGSGTRLTVV.